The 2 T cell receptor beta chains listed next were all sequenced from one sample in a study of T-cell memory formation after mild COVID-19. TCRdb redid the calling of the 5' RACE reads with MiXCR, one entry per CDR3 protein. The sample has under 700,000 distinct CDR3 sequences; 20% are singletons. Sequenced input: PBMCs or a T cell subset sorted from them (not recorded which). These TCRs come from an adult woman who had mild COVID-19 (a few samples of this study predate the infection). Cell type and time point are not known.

DNA for the CDR3: TGTGCCAGCAGCTCGTCGGGGGGGCGCAACGGAGAGACCCAGTACTTC. Amino acid sequence: CASSSSGGRNGETQYF. The chain combines TRBV7-3 with TRBJ2-5; TRBD2 matches 8 bases. Germline-derived CDR1 and CDR2 are SGHTA and FQGTGA. The V segment lost 4 bases and the J segment 4 bases; nucleotides outside the gene matches: 11. CDR3 length: 16 residues.

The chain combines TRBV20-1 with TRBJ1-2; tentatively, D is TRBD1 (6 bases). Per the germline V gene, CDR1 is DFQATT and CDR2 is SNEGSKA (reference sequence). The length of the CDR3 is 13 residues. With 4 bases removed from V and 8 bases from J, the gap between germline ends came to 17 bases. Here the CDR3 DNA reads TGCAGTGCTACCCTCCCAGGGGAACGGGGCTACACCTTC. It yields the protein CSATLPGERGYTF.